Listed here is a single TCR beta chain. The target antigen is unknown. Data came from immunoSEQ multiplex PCR; TCRdb stores just in-frame clones and leaves some out. This sample carries just under 90,000 clones, roughly 86% of them seen once, and the ten largest clones take under 6.5%. J lost 7 bases, V lost 9 bases, and 16 bases had no gene match. Germline V gives CDR1 SGHTA, CDR2 FQGNSA. The CDR3 is 15 residues long. This entry comes from a study of T cell responses to AZD1222 COVID-19 vaccine. Background on the study: Pooling was applied to second doses at about 4 or about 12 weeks. Whole-study findings and limits: At baseline, seropositivity was found in only six AZD1222 recipients. Of spike-specific TCRs, nearly half reportedly target regions left unmutated in variants. Repertoire sampling happened only post peak T cell response.

Source: peripheral blood, taken on day 0 of AZD1222 vaccination. The sequence derives from an adult in good health. The chain joins TRBV7-2 to TRBJ2-7, with TRBD2 identical over 9 bases. This CDR3 is CASERQLGLAKEQYF. The CDR3 nucleotides are TGTGCCAGTGAGCGACAGCTCGGACTAGCGAAGGAGCAGTACTTC.